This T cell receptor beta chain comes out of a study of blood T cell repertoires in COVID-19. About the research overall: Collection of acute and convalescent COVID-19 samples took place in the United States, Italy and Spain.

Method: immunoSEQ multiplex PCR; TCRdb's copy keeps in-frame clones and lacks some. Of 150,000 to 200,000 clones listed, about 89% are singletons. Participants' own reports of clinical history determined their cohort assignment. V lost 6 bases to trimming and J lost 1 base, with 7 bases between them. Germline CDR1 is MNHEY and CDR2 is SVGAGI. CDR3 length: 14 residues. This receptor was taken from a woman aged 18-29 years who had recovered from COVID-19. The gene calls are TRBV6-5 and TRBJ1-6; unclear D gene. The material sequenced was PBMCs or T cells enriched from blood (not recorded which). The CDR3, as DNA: TGTGCCAGCAGCGAGGGATCCTATAATTCACCCCTCCACTTT. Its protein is CASSEGSYNSPLHF.